This T cell receptor beta chain stems from a study of blood T cell repertoires in COVID-19. TCRdb keeps only in-frame clones here, not all; method: immunoSEQ multiplex PCR. The table lists approximately 240,000 clones, 70% to 90% of them singletons. V shed 2 bases and J shed 8 bases, with 12 bases lying between them. The length of the CDR3 is 13 residues. The V gene's germline CDR1 is MNHEY and CDR2 SMNVEV (reference sequence). The TCR originated in a woman between 40 and 55 years old who had recovered from COVID-19. This chain connects TRBV27 to TRBJ1-2; unclear D gene. The sequencing input was peripheral blood. The CDR3 DNA follows: TGTGCCAGCAGTTTAAGTCCACAGACCGGCTACACCTTC. The encoded protein is CASSLSPQTGYTF.